This T cell receptor (beta chain) was recorded in a study of blood T cells in healthy people across ages. This CDR3 is 13 amino acids long. The germline V gene encodes CDR1 SGHRS and CDR2 YFSETQ. V lost 4 bases and J lost 8, with 15 bases in between. Together with a sample-barcoded 5' primer, a J-beta primer mix was included in a second PCR lasting roughly 6 to 12 cycles. TCRdb re-called the 5' RACE reads through MiXCR, storing one row per CDR3 protein. The table lists 1,800,000 or so distinct CDR3 sequences, roughly 43% of them singletons, with 23% in the top ten. This TCR was recovered from a human donor in good health. The chain carries TRBV5-1 and TRBJ1-1; D unresolved. Material: blood. This CDR3 is CASSLASPVEAFF. As DNA, the CDR3 is TGCGCCAGCAGCCTTGCTAGCCCCGTAGAAGCTTTCTTT.